These 21 T cell receptor beta chains came from one sample sequenced in a study of blood T cell repertoires in COVID-19. Assay used: immunoSEQ multiplex PCR; TCRdb lists only in-frame clones, some missing. The sample gives around 320,000 clones, 90% of which show up once; approximately 4.5% is in the top ten. Specimen: PBMCs or T cells enriched from blood (not recorded which). These receptors all stem from a woman in her late teens or twenties with acute COVID-19.

In DNA, the CDR3 is TGTGCCAGCAGTTCAAACCTACAGGGATCTGAAGCTTTCTTT. Protein product: CASSSNLQGSEAFF. V is TRBV27 and J is TRBJ1-1, with D possibly TRBD1 on 6 matching bases. The V end was cut by 4 bases, the J end by 6 bases, with 15 bases between. From germline, CDR1 is MNHEY and CDR2 SMNVEV (reference sequence). The CDR3 totals 14 residues.

This clone has only a few counts. J is TRBJ1-1 and V is TRBV7-9, with a tentative D call TRBD1 (6 bases). The germline V and J ends were trimmed by 1 base and 4 bases, with 7 bases remaining between them. The CDR3 consists of 13 residues. CDR1 SEHNR and CDR2 FQNEAQ come from the germline V gene (reference sequence). The CDR3 sequence: CASSLEGGTEAFF. The CDR3 nucleotides read TGTGCCAGCAGCTTAGAAGGGGGCACTGAAGCTTTCTTT. Drawing the rest from reference TRBV7-9 and TRBJ1-1, the complete variable domain is DTGVSQNPRHKITKRGQNVTFRCDPISEHNRLYWYRQTLGQGPEFLTYFQNEAQLEKSRLLSDRFSAERPKGSFSTLEIQRTEQGDSAMYLCASSLEGGTEAFFGQGTRLTVV.

A note on this clone: Other DNA variants within this sample encode the same CDR3. The chain employs TRBV2 and TRBJ1-2, with a weak D call TRBD1 (5 bases). CDR1 and CDR2 from the germline V gene are SNHLY and FYNNEI. The CDR3 has 13 amino acids. The V end was cut by 3 bases, the J end by 2 bases, with 7 bases between. DNA for the CDR3: TGTGCCAGCAGTGATAAGGGGAACTATGGCTACACCTTC. Protein: CASSDKGNYGYTF.

The rearrangement links TRBV11-2 to TRBJ1-2; D is perhaps TRBD1 (5 bases). CDR1 SGHAT and CDR2 FQNNGV come from the germline V gene. Trimming pared 0 bases from V and 5 bases from J, leaving 16 bases between. The CDR3 sequence is 16 residues long. The CDR3 loop is CASSLESGQGWYGYTF. In DNA form, the CDR3 reads TGTGCCAGCAGCTTAGAAAGCGGGCAGGGATGGTATGGCTACACCTTC.

The V gene is TRBV19, the J gene TRBJ2-7; 10 bases are a match to TRBD2. CDR3 size: 14 residues. Looked up from germline, CDR1 is LNHDA and CDR2 is SQIVND (reference sequence). With V trimmed by 6 bases and J by 0 bases, 2 bases remained unmatched. The DNA for the CDR3 is TGTGCCAGTAGAGCGGGAGGGAGCTCCTACGAGCAGTACTTC. Protein: CASRAGGSSYEQYF.

The J gene is TRBJ2-1, the V gene TRBV27, with 8 bases matching TRBD2. J was trimmed by 4 bases and V by 0 bases; bases with no gene match: 11. This CDR3 is 18 amino acids long. Germline lookup yields CDR1 MNHEY and CDR2 SMNVEV (reference sequence). CDR3 DNA sequence: TGTGCCAGCAGTTTATCGTCTCGAAGTAGCGGGATTTACAATGAGCAGTTCTTC. Residues: CASSLSSRSSGIYNEQFF.

V is TRBV6-5 and J is TRBJ2-7; D is possibly TRBD1 (6 bases). Trimming left V 7 bases short and J 0 bases short, with 13 bases between. The germline V gene encodes CDR1 MNHEY and CDR2 SVGAGI. The CDR3 loop spans 14 amino acids. CDR3: CASTHGDNSYEQYF. The CDR3 nucleotides are TGTGCCAGCACCCACGGGGACAACTCCTACGAGCAGTACTTC.

The chain joins TRBV27 to TRBJ2-2; D is possibly TRBD1 (5 bases). Germline V CDR1 and CDR2: MNHEY, SMNVEV (reference sequence). The V end was cut by 4 bases, the J end by 3 bases, with 18 bases between. The CDR3 spans 17 residues. CDR3 sequence (DNA): TGTGCCAGCAGTTCCTCGCGCAGGGAAGGAGACACCGGGGAGCTGTTTTTT. It yields the protein CASSSSRREGDTGELFF.

This chain joins TRBV18 and TRBJ1-4; 7 bases line up with TRBD1. J gave up 5 bases and V 1 base, and 4 bases lay outside the gene matches. CDR3 size: 15 residues. The germline V gene has CDR1 KGHSH and CDR2 LQKENI. The CDR3 protein is CASSPLGGQNEKLFF. CDR3 bases: TGTGCCAGCTCACCACTAGGGGGACAGAATGAAAAACTGTTTTTT.

The chain has TRBV11-2 and TRBJ1-2, with a tentative D call TRBD1 (6 bases). Germline values: CDR1 SGHAT, CDR2 FQNNGV. V lost 5 bases and J 2 bases, leaving 18 bases between the germline ends. There are 16 residues in the CDR3. Here the CDR3 DNA reads TGTGCCAGCAGCGCCGGGGGGACACAGGGAAACTATGGCTACACCTTC. Its translation: CASSAGGTQGNYGYTF.

The J gene is TRBJ2-7, the V gene TRBV7-6; TRBD2 matches 8 bases. The CDR3 extends over 15 amino acids. Germline V gene sequence: CDR1 SGHVS, CDR2 FNYEAQ. V was pared by 0 bases and J by 6 bases, with 7 bases of the junction left unmatched. The CDR3 reads CASSLASGGAGEQYF. CDR3 bases: TGTGCCAGCAGCTTAGCTTCGGGAGGGGCTGGCGAGCAGTACTTC.

The V call is TRBV5-1, the J call TRBJ2-3; 11 bases are shared with TRBD2. The CDR3 runs to 18 residues. Germline CDR1 reads SGHRS; CDR2 reads YFSETQ. V shed 0 bases and J 3 bases; nucleotides not matched to a gene: 9. CDR3 coding DNA: TGCGCCAGCAGCTTGGCCCGACTGACTAGCGGGGATACAGATACGCAGTATTTT. Protein sequence: CASSLARLTSGDTDTQYF.

The genes are TRBV27 and TRBJ1-6; TRBD1 is a possible D gene (5 bases). Trimming cost V 4 bases and J 9 bases, with 13 bases left between them. The length of the CDR3 is 14 residues. The germline V gene has CDR1 MNHEY and CDR2 SMNVEV (reference sequence). The CDR3 spells CASSSRGGSSPLHF. The CDR3 bases are TGTGCCAGCAGTTCGAGGGGAGGGAGTTCACCCCTCCACTTT.

The genes are TRBV9 and TRBJ2-1, with 9 bases aligning to TRBD2. Germline CDR1 and CDR2: SGDLS and YYNGEE. V shed 4 bases, J shed 6 bases, and the junction held 5 bases outside the gene matches. This CDR3 has 14 residues. This CDR3 is CASSSSGKSNEQFF. In DNA form, the CDR3 reads TGTGCCAGCAGCTCTAGCGGGAAGTCCAATGAGCAGTTCTTC.

The J gene is TRBJ2-5, the V gene TRBV19, with TRBD1 as a possible D gene (7 bases). Deletions cut 5 bases from V and 1 base from J, with 11 bases between. Germline CDR1 LNHDA, CDR2 SQIVND (reference sequence). The CDR3 has 14 residues. CDR3: CASSRQGGQETQYF. As DNA, the CDR3 is TGTGCCAGTAGTCGGCAGGGGGGCCAAGAGACCCAGTACTTC.

The rearrangement links TRBV2 to TRBJ2-5; D is ambiguous. V was cut by 6 bases and J by 4 bases, with 12 bases left in between. Germline CDR1 and CDR2: SNHLY and FYNNEI. CDR3 length: 13 amino acids. The CDR3 here is CASRLSQPETQYF. The CDR3 nucleotides are TGTGCCAGCAGATTGAGTCAACCAGAGACCCAGTACTTC.

This chain connects TRBV6-5 to TRBJ1-1; TRBD1 matches at 7 bases. The V gene's germline CDR1 is MNHEY and CDR2 SVGAGI. The CDR3 is made up of 13 amino acids. V trimming: 0 bases; J trimming: 12 bases; junction bases outside the gene matches: 7. CDR3 region: CASSYSNRGGPFF. The CDR3 coding sequence is TGTGCCAGCAGTTACTCGAACAGGGGAGGACCTTTCTTT.

The rearrangement links TRBV10-3 to TRBJ2-2, with D possibly matching TRBD1 (6 bases). The CDR3 extends over 15 amino acids. V was trimmed by 2 bases and J by 6 bases, leaving 13 bases between them. The germline V gene encodes CDR1 ENHRY and CDR2 SYGVKD. In DNA form, the CDR3 reads TGTGCCATCAGTGAGCCGGACAGCAGGTCCGGGGAGCTGTTTTTT. Residues: CAISEPDSRSGELFF.

The chain couples TRBV7-9 to TRBJ1-1; D not certain. CDR1 is SEHNR and CDR2 is FQNEAQ in the germline V gene (reference sequence). Trimming left V 2 bases short and J 6 bases short, with 10 bases between. CDR3 length: 13 amino acids. Here the CDR3 reads CASSLQAVAEAFF. The CDR3 nucleotides read TGTGCCAGCAGCTTACAGGCAGTAGCTGAAGCTTTCTTT.

The rearrangement uses TRBV16 and TRBJ2-1; 7 positions match TRBD2. This CDR3 comprises 14 residues. Germline lookup yields CDR1 KGHSY and CDR2 FQNENV. V gave up 5 bases and J gave up 6 bases; unmatched junction bases: 7. CDR3: CASSLGSGGNEQFF. In nucleotides, the CDR3 is TGTGCCAGCAGCTTAGGGTCGGGAGGCAATGAGCAGTTCTTC.

This chain connects TRBV5-1 to TRBJ2-2; 8 bases align to TRBD2. V was clipped by 4 bases and J by 0 bases; unmatched bases: 5. Germline V CDR1 and CDR2: SGHRS, YFSETQ. The CDR3 contains 16 residues. This CDR3 reads CASSARSGTNTGELFF. CDR3 DNA sequence: TGCGCCAGCAGCGCCCGTAGCGGGACGAACACCGGGGAGCTGTTTTTT.